Sequencing of this T cell receptor (beta chain) was carried out in a study of T cells expressing NK-cell markers. Looking at the study overall: Obtained from sorted CD3+CD56+NKG2C+, CD3+CD56+NKG2C- and CD3+CD56-NKG2C+ T cells were the TCR beta repertoires.

TCRdb re-called the 5' RACE reads; every CDR3 protein appears as one record, without DNA. This listing includes roughly 300,000 distinct CDR3 sequences. Sample: blood T cells: a sorted CD56 or NKG2C T cell subset, CD4+ or CD8+ T cells, or bulk PBMC T cells (not recorded which). The sequence was collected from a woman between 18 and 75 years old in good health.

The chain's CDR3 is CASSTRLAGKETQYF. V is TRBV7-8 and J is TRBJ2-5; TCRdb lists TRBD2, though no DNA is available to test this call. CDR3 size: 15 residues. Germline V gene data show CDR1 as SGHVS and CDR2 as FQNEAQ. Using reference TRBV7-8 and TRBJ2-5 for the parts outside the CDR3, the full variable domain is GAGVSQSPRYKVAKRGQDVALRCDPISGHVSLFWYQQALGQGPEFLTYFQNEAQLDKSGLPSDRFFAERPEGSVSTLKIQRTQQEDSAVYLCASSTRLAGKETQYFGPGTRLLVL.